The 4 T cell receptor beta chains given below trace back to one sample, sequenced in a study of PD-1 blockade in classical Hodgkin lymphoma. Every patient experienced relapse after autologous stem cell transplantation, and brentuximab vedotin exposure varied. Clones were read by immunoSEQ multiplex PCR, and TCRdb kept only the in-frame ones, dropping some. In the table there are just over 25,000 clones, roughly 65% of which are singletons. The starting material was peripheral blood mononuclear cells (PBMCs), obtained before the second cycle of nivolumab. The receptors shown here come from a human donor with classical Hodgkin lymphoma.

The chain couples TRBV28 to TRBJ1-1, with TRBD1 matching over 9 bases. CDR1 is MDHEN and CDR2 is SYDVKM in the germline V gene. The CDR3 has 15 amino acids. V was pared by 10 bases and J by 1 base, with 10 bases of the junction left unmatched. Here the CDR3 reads CATRRQGGWNTEAFF. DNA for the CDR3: TGTGCCACCAGGAGACAGGGGGGGTGGAACACTGAAGCTTTCTTT.

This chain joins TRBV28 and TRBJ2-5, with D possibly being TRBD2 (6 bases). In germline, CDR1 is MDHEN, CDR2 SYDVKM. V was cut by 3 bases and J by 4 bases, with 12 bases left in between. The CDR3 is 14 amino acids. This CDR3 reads CASSLRGAVETQYF. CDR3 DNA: TGTGCCAGCAGTTTGCGGGGTGCAGTAGAGACCCAGTACTTC.

The CDR3 DNA reads TGTGCCAGCAGCCACGGACTAGCGGGGGACGCCTACTACAATGAGCAGTTCTTC. Translating it yields CASSHGLAGDAYYNEQFF. The chain uses TRBV7-2 and TRBJ2-1; 13 bases are a match to TRBD2. Germline lookup yields CDR1 SGHTA and CDR2 FQGNSA. V shed 5 bases, J shed 3 bases, and the junction held 10 bases outside the gene matches. CDR3 size: 18 residues.

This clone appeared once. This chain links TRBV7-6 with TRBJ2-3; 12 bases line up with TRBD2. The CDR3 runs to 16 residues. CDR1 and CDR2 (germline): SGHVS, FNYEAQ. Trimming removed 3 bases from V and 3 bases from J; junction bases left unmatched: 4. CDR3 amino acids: CASSFGLAGWTDTQYF. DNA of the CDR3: TGTGCCAGCAGCTTCGGACTAGCGGGATGGACAGATACGCAGTATTTT.